A selection of T cell receptor beta chains follows, all from one sample in a study of T-cell reconstitution after alpha-beta-depleted transplantation in children. TCRdb ran MiXCR on the PCR reads and lists one entry per CDR3 protein. Of approximately 630,000 distinct CDR3 sequences listed, about 12% are singletons. Sequences were derived from PBMCs, sampled before TCRalphabeta/CD19-depleted stem cell transplant. These receptors were taken from a girl aged 2-9 years with congenital amegakaryocytic thrombocytopenia, due to receive a stem cell transplant. CDR3s include the opening cysteine and the closing phenylalanine or tryptophan. Each record gives: clone size, J gene, D gene, V gene, CDR3 DNA, CDR3 protein. The D gene is left open where the match is weak. Some rows mark clone size as missing; the rest say once, few, many or name a class of expanded clone.

>many|TRBJ2-2|NA|TRBV5-1
TGCGCCAGCAGCTTATCAGATGGCACCGGGGAGCTGTTTTTT
CASSLSDGTGELFF
>many|TRBJ1-1|NA|TRBV12-3/TRBV12-4
TGTGCCAGCAGTTTGGAGAGCCTCCAGGGGCCTTTCTTT
CASSLESLQGPFF
>many|TRBJ2-1|NA|TRBV4-1
TGCGCCAGCAGCCAAGTGGGCCTGAATGAGCAGTTCTTC
CASSQVGLNEQFF
>few|TRBJ2-1|NA|TRBV7-8
TGTGCCAGCAGCCTGCTGCGGGTTTGGGGCAATGAGCAGTTCTTC
CASSLLRVWGNEQFF
>few|TRBJ2-5|NA|TRBV4-1
TGCGCCAGCAGCCAAGTGGGAGACCAAGAGACCCAGTACTTC
CASSQVGDQETQYF
>NA|TRBJ2-1|TRBD2|TRBV7-9
TGTGCCAGCAGCCCGCGACTAGCGGGAGCGGTTGAGCAGTTCTTC
CASSPRLAGAVEQFF
>NA|TRBJ2-1|NA|TRBV5-1
TGCGCCAGCAGGACAGGGGTGGGAGCGGGAGCGGTTGAGCAGTTCTTC
CASRTGVGAGAVEQFF
>many|TRBJ2-4|TRBD2|TRBV6-5
TGTGCCAGCAGCCGGACTAGCGGGAGCCACGCAGGAGTAAACATTCAGTACTTC
CASSRTSGSHAGVNIQYF
>many|TRBJ2-3|TRBD2|TRBV11-2
TGTGCCAGCAGCTTAGATGGGGTAGCGGGCCTAAGCACAGATACGCAGTATTTT
CASSLDGVAGLSTDTQYF
>few|TRBJ1-2|TRBD1|TRBV5-5
TGTGCCAGCAGCTTACAACAGGGGGCCTATGGCTACACCTTC
CASSLQQGAYGYTF
>few|TRBJ2-3|TRBD1|TRBV2
TGTGCCAGCAGTGAAGAAGAAGTTGGACAGGGCACAGATACGCAGTATTTT
CASSEEEVGQGTDTQYF
>NA|TRBJ2-6|TRBD1|TRBV5-1
TGCGCCAGCAGCCCGACCCCCATCGGGACAGGGATCTCTGGGGCCAACGTCCTGACTTTC
CASSPTPIGTGISGANVLTF
>NA|TRBJ1-1|TRBD1|TRBV6-5
TGTGCCAGCACCCAGACAGGGGGAGATGCTTTCTTT
CASTQTGGDAFF
>many|TRBJ1-1|NA|TRBV20-1
TGCAGTGCTAGAGGCGGTAACACTGAAGCTTTCTTT
CSARGGNTEAFF
>many|TRBJ1-1|NA|TRBV5-4
TGTGCCAGCAGCTTGTTAGGTCGGGGCACTGAAGCTTTCTTT
CASSLLGRGTEAFF
>many|TRBJ2-1|NA|TRBV29-1
TGCAGCGTTGAAATGGTAGCGGCCAACAATGAGCAGTTCTTC
CSVEMVAANNEQFF
>many|TRBJ2-2|NA|TRBV5-1
TGCGCCAGCAGCTTGGCCGGTGGATACCTAAACACCGGGGAGCTGTTTTTT
CASSLAGGYLNTGELFF
>few|TRBJ1-1|NA|TRBV6-5
TGTGCCAGCAGTTACTCCACCGGGACACCTAGAGGGGCTTTCTTT
CASSYSTGTPRGAFF
>many|TRBJ1-1|NA|TRBV10-3
TGTGCCATCAGTAGGGAGAACACTGAAGCTTTCTTT
CAISRENTEAFF
>NA|TRBJ2-7|NA|TRBV5-1
TGCGCCAGCAGTCAAAACAGCGGGTTAAGCCTCTACGAGCAGTACTTC
CASSQNSGLSLYEQYF
>once|TRBJ2-3|TRBD2|TRBV20-1
TGCAGTGCTAGGGGACGCGGGAGGGCCGTGGGCACAGATACGCAGTATTTT
CSARGRGRAVGTDTQYF
>many|TRBJ1-1|NA|TRBV7-9
TGTGCCAGCAGCTTAGCGCTTGAAGCTTTCTTT
CASSLALEAFF
>few|TRBJ1-1|NA|TRBV5-1
TGCGCCAGCAGCTCGCATAGGGGTACTGAAGCTTTCTTT
CASSSHRGTEAFF
>few|TRBJ2-3|NA|TRBV19
TGTGCCAGTAGTTCCGGCCCTGCTACAGATACGCAGTATTTT
CASSSGPATDTQYF
>few|TRBJ2-7|TRBD2|TRBV7-9
TGTGCCAGCAACGAGCGGGGTCTGGACGAGCAGTACTTC
CASNERGLDEQYF
>NA|TRBJ2-2|TRBD2|TRBV3-1
TGTGCCAGCAGCCAAGTAGCGGGATTGAACACCGGGGAGCTGTTTTTT
CASSQVAGLNTGELFF
>few|TRBJ1-1|NA|TRBV3-1
TGTGCCAGCAGCCAAGAGAGTGGCACTGAAGCTTTCTTT
CASSQESGTEAFF
>NA|TRBJ2-1|NA|TRBV29-1
TGCAGCGCCCCGGGGGCCAGCTCCTACAATGAGCAGTTCTTC
CSAPGASSYNEQFF
>few|TRBJ2-3|TRBD1|TRBV20-1
TGCAGTGCTCGCCTCAACAGGGACAGGGGCACAGATACGCAGTATTTT
CSARLNRDRGTDTQYF
>many|TRBJ1-1|NA|TRBV4-2
TGTGCCAGCAGCCAAGATCCCGGGGGGAACACTGAAGCTTTCTTT
CASSQDPGGNTEAFF
>NA|TRBJ2-1|TRBD2|TRBV6-5
TGTGCCAGCAGTTACCCTACGACTAGCGGGAGGAATGAGCAGTTCTTC
CASSYPTTSGRNEQFF
>many|TRBJ2-2|NA|TRBV20-1
TGCAGTGCTGGACCAAGACCGCTAACCGGGGAGCTGTTTTTT
CSAGPRPLTGELFF
>few|TRBJ2-2|NA|TRBV29-1
TGCAGCGTTTTGCGGGAGAACACCGGGGAGCTGTTTTTT
CSVLRENTGELFF
>NA|TRBJ2-7|TRBD1|TRBV12-3/TRBV12-4
TGTGCCAGCAGTTTGTTATTGTCCCGGGACAGGGGCCACTCCTACGAGCAGTACTTC
CASSLLLSRDRGHSYEQYF
>NA|TRBJ2-1|NA|TRBV11-2
TGTGCCAGCAGCCGTCAATCGGGACTAACGGGGGCCAATGAGCAGTTCTTC
CASSRQSGLTGANEQFF
>many|TRBJ1-6|NA|TRBV5-1
TGCGCCAGCAGCTTGGTCCAGGGCCGTTTTGGTTCACCCCTCCACTTT
CASSLVQGRFGSPLHF
>few|TRBJ1-2|NA|TRBV7-9
TGTGCCAGCAGCTCAGCGGGACACTCTAACTATGGCTACACCTTC
CASSSAGHSNYGYTF
>NA|TRBJ2-3|NA|TRBV7-9
TGTGCCAGCAGCGAAAAGGGACCTAGCACAGATACGCAGTATTTT
CASSEKGPSTDTQYF
>NA|TRBJ2-1|NA|TRBV10-2
TGCGCCAGCAGTGAAGTAGGCAGGGGCGAGCAGTTCTTC
CASSEVGRGEQFF
>NA|TRBJ1-5|NA|TRBV2
TGTGCCAGCAGTGACCCCGCTAAGGATAGCAATCAGCCCCAGCATTTT
CASSDPAKDSNQPQHF
>few|TRBJ1-4|NA|TRBV20-1
TGCAGTGCTAGGGACCCCGGTGGAAAACTGTTTTTT
CSARDPGGKLFF
>many|TRBJ2-1|NA|TRBV20-1
TGCAGTGCTTTGGGGACTCAGGGAGCAATCGGGCAGTTCTTC
CSALGTQGAIGQFF
>many|TRBJ1-5|NA|TRBV12-3/TRBV12-4
TGTGCCAGCAGACTCACAGGGAGTGGTCAGCCCCAGCATTTT
CASRLTGSGQPQHF
>NA|TRBJ2-1|NA|TRBV5-1
TGCGCCAGCAGCTTGGCAGGGAGCCTGCCCTCCTACAATGAGCAGTTCTTC
CASSLAGSLPSYNEQFF
>few|TRBJ1-1|NA|TRBV7-2
TGTGCCAGCAGCTTACGCGTCCTTGAAGCTTTCTTT
CASSLRVLEAFF
>many|TRBJ2-3|TRBD1|TRBV12-3/TRBV12-4
TGTGCCAGCAGTCCGACAGGGGCCATTTCAGATACGCAGTATTTT
CASSPTGAISDTQYF
>NA|TRBJ2-7|NA|TRBV11-2
TGTGCCAGCAGCTTAGAAGGCGTCGGGGTAGACTACTACGAGCAGTACTTC
CASSLEGVGVDYYEQYF
>NA|TRBJ2-5|TRBD2|TRBV20-1
TGCAGTGCTAGAGATCTCAGGGCTAGCGGGAGGGCCCAAGAGACCCAGTACTTC
CSARDLRASGRAQETQYF
>NA|TRBJ2-1|TRBD2|TRBV2
TGTGCCAGCAGTGAACGGCTAGCGGGCCGGTCCTCCTACAATGAGCAGTTCTTC
CASSERLAGRSSYNEQFF
>few|TRBJ2-2|TRBD2|TRBV5-1
TGCGCCAGCAGCTCGACCTCCGGGACTAGAACCGGGGAGCTGTTTTTT
CASSSTSGTRTGELFF
>many|TRBJ2-7|NA|TRBV5-1
TGCGCCAGCAGCTTGGTTTGGGGTGAGGTGCGCTACGAGCAGTACTTC
CASSLVWGEVRYEQYF
>NA|TRBJ1-1|NA|TRBV2
TGTGCCAGCAGTGAACGAGAGTTCACTGAAGCTTTCTTT
CASSEREFTEAFF
>many|TRBJ2-5|NA|TRBV12-3/TRBV12-4
TGTGCCAGCAGCGCTCTTCGGGAGACCCAGTACTTC
CASSALRETQYF
>few|TRBJ2-7|TRBD2|TRBV5-1
TGCGCCAGCAGCTCGGGGAGGGGTTATACCTACGAGCAGTACTTC
CASSSGRGYTYEQYF
>NA|TRBJ2-1|TRBD2|TRBV4-1
TGCGCCAGCCCCGATAGACTAGCGGGAGGTCTTGGGTACAATGAGCAGTTCTTC
CASPDRLAGGLGYNEQFF
>many|TRBJ1-6|NA|TRBV7-8
TGTGCCAGCAGCTTAGCCCAGGGAGGCTCACCCCTCCACTTT
CASSLAQGGSPLHF
>few|TRBJ2-3|NA|TRBV5-6
TGTGCCAGCAGCTCGTTGGGGGAGCGAGATACGCAGTATTTT
CASSSLGERDTQYF
>many|TRBJ2-5|NA|TRBV29-1
TGCAGCGCCCTTCTAATCGTCCAGACCCAGTACTTC
CSALLIVQTQYF
>NA|TRBJ1-5|NA|TRBV2
TGTGCCAGCAGTGACGGATATAGCAATCAGCCCCAGCATTTT
CASSDGYSNQPQHF